These 30 T cell receptor beta chains were all obtained from the same sample, sequenced in a study of T cell changes during pregnancy in multiple sclerosis. The data were produced by immunoSEQ multiplex PCR, yet TCRdb's version contains in-frame clones alone and is incomplete. The table has 32,000 or so clones, approximately 92% seen once. Source: CD8+ T cells from peripheral blood mononuclear cells, taken in the second trimester of pregnancy. The receptors here all came from a female donor with multiple sclerosis, enrolled in a pregnancy study.

This chain joins TRBV27 and TRBJ2-5; 10 bases agree with TRBD2. Trimming cost V 7 bases and J 4 bases; bases outside gene matches: 6. The germline V gene encodes CDR1 MNHEY and CDR2 SMNVEV (reference sequence). The CDR3 sequence is 14 residues long. The chain's CDR3 is CASKPAGGGETQYF. CDR3 in DNA: TGTGCCAGCAAACCAGCGGGAGGGGGAGAGACCCAGTACTTC.

The chain employs TRBV5-8 and TRBJ2-5; 8 nucleotides agree with TRBD1. This CDR3 region has 16 residues. Germline values: CDR1 SGHTS, CDR2 YDEGEE. The ends lost 5 bases at V and 3 bases at J; junction bases unmatched: 12. The CDR3 here is CASSYPGGRRKETQYF. The CDR3 coding sequence is TGTGCCAGCAGTTACCCAGGGGGCAGGCGAAAAGAGACCCAGTACTTC.

This chain uses TRBV5-1 with TRBJ1-1; 8 bases agree with TRBD1. This CDR3 comprises 14 residues. CDR1 and CDR2 from the germline V gene are SGHRS and YFSETQ. V shed 3 bases and J 2 bases; nucleotides not matched to a gene: 3. The CDR3 spells CASSSTGANTEAFF. The CDR3 DNA reads as TGCGCCAGCAGCTCGACAGGGGCAAACACTGAAGCTTTCTTT.

The chain combines TRBV21-1 with TRBJ2-5; the D call TRBD1 from the table was never checked on the DNA. TRBV21-1 is reported as a pseudogene. The CDR3 runs 17 residues. The CDR3 coding sequence is TGTGCCAGCAGCAAAAACCGGGACAGATTGTGGTTTGAGACCCAGTACTTC. It codes for CASSKNRDRLWFETQYF.

This sequence joins TRBV6-1 and TRBJ2-5, with TRBD2 identical over 7 bases. The CDR3 is made up of 14 amino acids. J was trimmed by 4 bases and V by 1 base; bases with no gene match: 3. Germline V gene sequence: CDR1 MNHNS, CDR2 SASEGT. CDR3 nucleotide sequence: TGTGCCAGCAGTGAAGGCGGGGGAGCAGAGACCCAGTACTTC. It translates to CASSEGGGAETQYF.

The rearrangement links TRBV21-1 to TRBJ2-5; the table's D call, TRBD1, was not checked against the DNA. TRBV21-1 is a pseudogene. CDR3 length: 11 amino acids. This CDR3 reads CASRIQETQYF. CDR3 bases: TGTGCCAGCAGAATCCAGGAGACCCAGTACTTC.

V gene TRBV4-2 combines with J gene TRBJ1-1; D gene unclear. The germline gives CDR1 LGHNA, CDR2 YNFKEQ. This CDR3 is built from 13 residues. Trimming stripped 3 bases from V and 4 bases from J, with 9 bases between. The CDR3: CASSQEHSTEAFF. The CDR3 bases are TGTGCCAGCAGCCAGGAACACAGCACTGAAGCTTTCTTT.

The sample holds many counts of this clone. The chain joins TRBV6-5 to TRBJ2-7; 7 bases agree with TRBD2. J gave up 5 bases and V 5 bases, and 9 bases lay outside the gene matches. The CDR3 consists of 14 residues. Germline V gene lookup returns CDR1 MNHEY and CDR2 SVGAGI. The CDR3 here is CASSPTGLSHEQYF. The CDR3 nucleotides are TGTGCCAGCAGTCCAACGGGACTATCCCACGAGCAGTACTTC.

This chain connects TRBV19 to TRBJ1-1, with D maybe TRBD1 (5 bases). Per the germline V gene, CDR1 is LNHDA and CDR2 is SQIVND (reference sequence). This CDR3 contains 11 residues. V was trimmed by 5 bases and J by 5 bases, leaving 6 bases between them. CDR3 region: CASSWTTEAFF. The CDR3 DNA reads TGTGCCAGTAGTTGGACAACTGAAGCTTTCTTT.

The J gene is TRBJ2-2, the V gene TRBV27, with D possibly TRBD2 on 6 matching bases. This CDR3 contains 14 residues. CDR1 and CDR2 from the germline V gene are MNHEY and SMNVEV (reference sequence). The ends were cut back, 4 bases at V and 3 bases at J, with 9 bases in the middle. CDR3 DNA: TGTGCCAGCAGTTCCGGGACTTACACCGGGGAGCTGTTTTTT. Translating it yields CASSSGTYTGELFF.

In DNA, the CDR3 is TGTGCCAGCAGCCCCCGAGTCGGGGAGCTGTTTTTT. This codes for CASSPRVGELFF. The chain is built from TRBV9 and TRBJ2-2; D unclear. The CDR3 loop spans 12 amino acids. The V and J ends lost 4 bases and 7 bases respectively, with 8 bases between them. The germline V gene has CDR1 SGDLS and CDR2 YYNGEE.

The chain uses TRBV6-1 and TRBJ2-5; D might be TRBD1 (5 bases). Germline CDR1 reads MNHNS; CDR2 reads SASEGT. Trimming shortened V by 8 bases and J by 3 bases, and 13 bases separated the two germline ends. The CDR3 is made up of 13 amino acids. In DNA, the CDR3 is TGTGCCAGCTCACCCAGGGTCGAAGAGACCCAGTACTTC. It is translated as CASSPRVEETQYF.

This rearrangement joins TRBV6-1 to TRBJ1-5; D is perhaps TRBD1 (6 bases). This CDR3 spans 15 amino acids. Per germline, CDR1 MNHNS and CDR2 SASEGT. Trimming left V 6 bases short and J 3 bases short, with 15 bases between. The CDR3 DNA reads TGTGCCAGCAGCGAGGGCAGGGGCTACAATCAGCCCCAGCATTTT. Protein sequence: CASSEGRGYNQPQHF.

This clone has just a few counts. The rearrangement links TRBV28 to TRBJ1-1; the D is unclear. The CDR3 is made up of 14 amino acids. V was shortened by 5 bases and J by 4 bases, with 14 bases between the two germline ends. The germline V gene encodes CDR1 MDHEN and CDR2 SYDVKM. The CDR3 here is CASSLRGLGTEAFF. DNA of the CDR3: TGTGCCAGCAGTCTCCGAGGGTTGGGCACTGAAGCTTTCTTT. The whole variable domain, remainder taken from reference TRBV28 and TRBJ1-1, is DVKVTQSSRYLVKRTGEKVFLECVQDMDHENMFWYRQDPGLGLRLIYFSYDVKMKEKGDIPEGYSVSREKKERFSLILESASTNQTSMYLCASSLRGLGTEAFFGQGTRLTVV.

CDR3 nucleotide sequence: TGTGCCAGCAAGCCCTATAGCTCCTACAATGAGCAGTTCTTC. Translating gives CASKPYSSYNEQFF. V usage is TRBV6-1 and J usage is TRBJ2-1; no clear D gene. Germline lookup yields CDR1 MNHNS and CDR2 SASEGT. Trimming shortened V by 7 bases and J by 0 bases, and 10 bases separated the two germline ends. The CDR3 sequence is 14 residues long.

The chain employs TRBV19 and TRBJ1-1; D not certain. V lost 5 bases to trimming and J lost 4 bases, with 14 bases between them. Germline V CDR1 and CDR2: LNHDA, SQIVND (reference sequence). The CDR3 loop spans 14 amino acids. DNA for the CDR3: TGTGCCAGTAGTTCCCCGGGAGGGAGCACTGAAGCTTTCTTT. Its protein product is CASSSPGGSTEAFF. The variable domain in full, completed from reference TRBV19 and TRBJ1-1, reads DGGITQSPKYLFRKEGQNVTLSCEQNLNHDAMYWYRQDPGQGLRLIYYSQIVNDFQKGDIAEGYSVSREKKESFPLTVTSAQKNPTAFYLCASSSPGGSTEAFFGQGTRLTVV.

The chain links TRBV6-5 to TRBJ2-7; D is perhaps TRBD1 (6 bases). V dropped 4 bases and J dropped 3 bases, with 13 bases sitting between them. This CDR3 spans 14 amino acids. The germline CDR1 and CDR2 sequences are MNHEY and SVGAGI. The CDR3 protein is CASSSTPQGYEQYF. In DNA form, the CDR3 reads TGTGCCAGCAGTTCGACACCACAGGGCTACGAGCAGTACTTC.

The genes are TRBV10-3 and TRBJ1-1; 7 positions agree with TRBD1. Germline CDR1 reads ENHRY; CDR2 reads SYGVKD. The CDR3 runs 15 residues. V lost 3 bases and J lost 1; bases outside the gene matches: 5. The CDR3 nucleotides are TGTGCCATCAGTGAAAGGGGGCCTGGGAACACTGAAGCTTTCTTT. Its protein is CAISERGPGNTEAFF.

The J gene is TRBJ1-5, the V gene TRBV7-8, with D possibly TRBD1 on 5 matching bases. The V end was cut by 1 base, the J end by 7 bases, with 8 bases between. The germline V gene encodes CDR1 SGHVS and CDR2 FQNEAQ. The CDR3 loop spans 13 amino acids. For the CDR3, the DNA is TGTGCCAGCAGCTTAGGGGGCAGCCAGCCCCAGCATTTT. The encoded protein is CASSLGGSQPQHF.

This clone was seen only once. This sequence joins TRBV27 and TRBJ2-1; TRBD2 matches at 8 bases. CDR1 and CDR2 (germline): MNHEY, SMNVEV (reference sequence). V lost 4 bases and J lost 0; bases outside the gene matches: 5. The CDR3 runs to 16 residues. In DNA, the CDR3 is TGTGCCAGCAGTTCCTTAGCGGGAAGCTCCTACAATGAGCAGTTCTTC. This gives the protein CASSSLAGSSYNEQFF.

The genes are TRBV29-1 and TRBJ2-1; TRBD1 matches at 8 bases. V trimming: 4 bases; J trimming: 12 bases; junction bases outside the gene matches: 20. Germline assignment: CDR1 SQVTM and CDR2 ANQGSEA. The CDR3 length is 16 residues. The CDR3 loop reads CSVGVTGTGPKSVQFF. The CDR3 nucleotides are TGCAGCGTTGGAGTTACCGGGACAGGCCCGAAGAGTGTGCAGTTCTTC.

The J gene is TRBJ1-3, the V gene TRBV14; D might be TRBD1 (5 bases). This CDR3 spans 17 amino acids. Germline lookup yields CDR1 SGHDN and CDR2 FVKESK. V lost 0 bases and J lost 3, with 15 bases in between. CDR3: CASSQDPGLGGGNTIYF. CDR3 bases: TGTGCCAGCAGCCAAGATCCGGGACTAGGCGGTGGAAACACCATATATTTT.

J is TRBJ1-5 and V is TRBV4-1, with 8 bases lining up with TRBD1. From germline, CDR1 is MGHRA and CDR2 YSYEKL. V was pared by 0 bases and J by 6 bases, with 7 bases of the junction left unmatched. The CDR3 covers 16 residues. CDR3 region: CASSQEGQGGGQPQHF. In DNA, the CDR3 is TGCGCCAGCAGCCAAGAAGGACAGGGAGGAGGTCAGCCCCAGCATTTT.

A few counts support this clone. The sample has other DNA sequences that encode this CDR3 too. This chain connects TRBV25-1 to TRBJ2-3; 12 positions agree with TRBD2. Unmatched junction bases numbered 4, after V lost 2 bases and J lost 1 base. The V gene's germline CDR1 is MGHDK and CDR2 SYGVNS. This CDR3 has 17 amino acids. CDR3 protein: CASSERASGRGTDTQYF. In DNA form, the CDR3 reads TGTGCCAGCAGTGAAAGGGCTAGCGGGAGGGGCACAGATACGCAGTATTTT.

The gene calls are TRBV11-1 and TRBJ2-7; 8 nucleotides agree with TRBD2. The length of the CDR3 is 14 residues. V trimming: 2 bases; J trimming: 5 bases; junction bases outside the gene matches: 5. Germline loops: CDR1 SGHAT, CDR2 FQDESV (reference sequence). In DNA, the CDR3 is TGTGCCAGCAGCTTAAGCGGGGGTTGGCACGAGCAGTACTTC. It is translated as CASSLSGGWHEQYF.

This chain joins TRBV19 and TRBJ1-1, with 7 bases lining up with TRBD1. The ends lost 5 bases at V and 1 base at J; junction bases unmatched: 4. Germline CDR1 is LNHDA and CDR2 is SQIVND (reference sequence). This CDR3 contains 14 residues. CDR3 nucleotides: TGTGCCAGTAGTTGGGGACAGAAGAACACTGAAGCTTTCTTT. Translating gives CASSWGQKNTEAFF.

The CDR3 here is CASSQRGREGIAYEQYF. CDR3 in DNA: TGTGCCAGCAGCCAGAGGGGGAGGGAGGGGATTGCCTACGAGCAGTACTTC. V usage is TRBV4-2 and J usage is TRBJ2-7; a weak D match, TRBD2 (7 bases). Germline V gene lookup returns CDR1 LGHNA and CDR2 YNFKEQ. Trimming took off 3 bases at V and 2 bases at J, with 20 bases between the two ends. The CDR3 covers 17 residues.

This clone was found once. The genes are TRBV7-3 and TRBJ1-1; D is uncertain. Germline CDR1 SGHTA, CDR2 FQGTGA. The CDR3 is 13 residues long. V lost 1 base, J lost 4 bases, and 7 bases lay in between. The CDR3 is CASSLIVRTEAFF. The CDR3 DNA sequence: TGTGCCAGCAGCTTAATAGTGCGCACTGAAGCTTTCTTT. The full variable domain, completed using reference TRBV7-3 and TRBJ1-1, is GAGVSQTPSNKVTEKGKYVELRCDPISGHTALYWYRQSLGQGPEFLIYFQGTGAADDSGLPNDRFFAVRPEGSVSTLKIQRTERGDSAVYLCASSLIVRTEAFFGQGTRLTVV.

The chain is built from TRBV6-6 and TRBJ2-1, with D uncertain. This CDR3 comprises 16 residues. Germline values: CDR1 MNHNY, CDR2 SVGAGI (reference sequence). Deletions cut 2 bases from V and 0 bases from J, with 11 bases between. The CDR3: CASSYTPTSSYNEQFF. The CDR3 nucleotides read TGTGCCAGCAGTTACACTCCCACGAGCTCCTACAATGAGCAGTTCTTC.

Here the CDR3 reads CASSLGPEALAKNIQYF. The CDR3 region has the DNA TGCGCCAGCAGCTTGGGGCCCGAGGCCCTAGCCAAAAACATTCAGTACTTC. The chain uses TRBV5-1 and TRBJ2-4; D is unresolved. The V and J ends lost 0 bases and 0 bases respectively, with 13 bases between them. Per the germline V gene, CDR1 is SGHRS and CDR2 is YFSETQ. This CDR3 comprises 17 residues.